Each of the 7 T cell receptor beta chains below was sequenced from the same sample in a study of blood T cell repertoires in COVID-19. TCRdb keeps only in-frame clones here, not all; method: immunoSEQ multiplex PCR. The sample has tens of thousands of clones, 88% seen once. The sequencing input was peripheral blood. These receptors all stem from a human donor with active COVID-19. The donor label of this sample is uncertain.

This chain joins TRBV5-5 and TRBJ1-2; tentative D call: TRBD1 (6 bases). Between the trimmed V and J ends, which lost 4 bases and 6 bases, there was a span of 16 bases. Germline CDR1 SGHKS, CDR2 YYEKEE (reference sequence). The CDR3 has 14 residues. CDR3 loop: CASSRTAGVHGYTF. CDR3 DNA sequence: TGTGCCAGCAGCCGAACTGCAGGGGTTCATGGCTACACCTTC.

The chain joins TRBV20-1 to TRBJ2-4; D uncertain. Between the trimmed V and J ends, which lost 3 bases and 10 bases, there was a span of 13 bases. From germline, CDR1 is DFQATT and CDR2 SNEGSKA (reference sequence). The length of the CDR3 is 12 residues. CDR3 loop: CSASSQADIQYF. The CDR3 DNA follows: TGCAGTGCTAGTTCCCAGGCCGATATTCAGTACTTC.

The J gene is TRBJ2-5, the V gene TRBV5-6, with D perhaps matching TRBD2 (5 bases). Trimming removed 4 bases from V and 5 bases from J, with 9 bases in between. The V gene's germline CDR1 is SGHDT and CDR2 YYEEEE. This CDR3 contains 12 residues. This CDR3 is CASSRRRETQYF. DNA of the CDR3: TGTGCCAGCAGCCGCAGGAGGGAGACCCAGTACTTC.

This clone was counted a few times. CDR3 in DNA: TGTGCCAGCAGCCCGGACGGGGGTGGACAGCCCCAGCATTTT. It codes for CASSPDGGGQPQHF. This rearrangement joins TRBV7-9 to TRBJ1-5; TRBD1 is a possible D gene (5 bases). The germline V gene encodes CDR1 SEHNR and CDR2 FQNEAQ (reference sequence). V was shortened by 5 bases and J by 7 bases, with 15 bases between the two germline ends. The CDR3 extends over 14 amino acids.

This chain joins TRBV9 and TRBJ2-1; 7 bases match TRBD2. V was pared by 0 bases and J by 9 bases, with 12 bases of the junction left unmatched. Germline CDR1 SGDLS, CDR2 YYNGEE. The CDR3 spans 16 residues. The CDR3 protein is CASSVDVGGTLSEQFF. Here the CDR3 DNA reads TGTGCCAGCAGCGTAGATGTCGGGGGGACGTTGAGTGAGCAGTTCTTC.

This chain connects TRBV4-1 to TRBJ1-1; TRBD1 matches at 8 bases. Germline CDR1 is MGHRA and CDR2 is YSYEKL. V dropped 4 bases and J dropped 8; count of bases not matched to a gene: 12. CDR3 length equals 15 residues. CDR3 in DNA: TGCGCCAGCAGCCGCCTGGGGCAGGGGGCAGCGGAAGCTTTCTTT. Translating it yields CASSRLGQGAAEAFF.

This clone was observed a single time. V is TRBV18 and J is TRBJ1-6; 7 bases match TRBD1. The germline CDR1 and CDR2 sequences are KGHSH and LQKENI. The ends lost 3 bases at V and 7 bases at J; junction bases unmatched: 6. The CDR3 consists of 15 residues. The CDR3 sequence is CASSPIQGRNSPLHF. The DNA of the CDR3 is TGTGCCAGCTCACCGATACAGGGGCGAAATTCACCCCTCCACTTT.